This T cell receptor (beta chain) was observed in a study of OX40 agonist ivuxolimab in advanced cancers. Profiling relied on immunoSEQ multiplex PCR, and the TCRdb table lists in-frame clones only, not all of them. The table lists over 75,000 clones, about 93% of them singletons. Germline V CDR1 and CDR2: LNHDA, SQIVND (reference sequence). The CDR3 covers 12 residues. The ends were cut back, 6 bases at V and 1 base at J, with 4 bases in the middle. This clone was observed a handful of times. J is TRBJ1-3 and V is TRBV19; D remains ambiguous. Sequenced material: CD4+ or CD8+ T cells sorted from blood, taken in a trial of the OX40 agonist ivuxolimab. This receptor was identified in an adult with an advanced solid tumor such as melanoma, head and neck, liver or kidney cancer. CDR3 loop: CASSQSGNTIYF. CDR3 sequence (DNA): TGTGCCAGTAGCCAATCTGGAAACACCATATATTTT.